This T cell receptor (beta chain) was sequenced for a study of beta chain features in type 1 diabetes. Study in general: Across all samples, roughly 98,000,000 sorted cells were examined.

Donors underwent one heparinised blood draw, 100 to 150 mL on average. This CDR3 has 17 amino acids. Germline values: CDR1 LGHNA, CDR2 YNFKEQ. Trimming took 2 bases from V and 0 from J; bases not matched to a gene: 6. Reverse transcribing all isolated RNA meant expressed TCRB transcripts were sequenced. About 3.57 million reads per sample on average were obtained from naive, central memory and regulatory T cell samples. This table comes from immunoSEQ multiplex PCR, and its TCRdb copy is limited to in-frame clones, with some not included. The data hold 130,000 to 150,000 clones, with roughly 7.2% observed a single time.

V is TRBV4-2 and J is TRBJ2-1; 8 bases fit TRBD2. Material: central memory CD4+ T cells from blood. The source is a woman in her twenties or thirties in good health. DNA for the CDR3: TGTGCCAGCAGCCAAAAGGGCGCGGGAGGCTCCTACAATGAGCAGTTCTTC. Translation: CASSQKGAGGSYNEQFF.